A selection of T cell receptor beta chains follows, all from one sample in a study of blood T cell repertoires in COVID-19. The protocol was immunoSEQ multiplex PCR, while the TCRdb copy is restricted to in-frame clones and leaves out a portion. Of roughly 200,000 clones listed, over 70% were seen once; the top ten hold 8.5% to 10%. Material: peripheral blood. These receptor sequences come from a man aged 35 to 55 with active or convalescent COVID-19. The CDR3 runs from the conserved cysteine through the conserved F or W. D genes are given only for firm matches. Expanded clones are given a class, and other clones once, few, many or no size at all.

>TRBD1|TRBV30|NA|TRBJ1-4
CAWSIGQGSEKLFF
TGTGCCTGGAGTATCGGACAGGGCAGTGAAAAACTGTTTTTT
>NA|TRBV14|NA|TRBJ1-2
CASSQSFGGYGYTF
TGTGCCAGCAGCCAATCATTCGGGGGTTATGGCTACACCTTC
>TRBD1|TRBV5-1|NA|TRBJ2-2
CASSLDGQGNTGELFF
TGCGCCAGCAGCTTGGACGGACAGGGGAACACCGGGGAGCTGTTTTTT
>TRBD1|TRBV30|once|TRBJ2-6
CAWSAPTGSMSGANVLTF
TGTGCCTGGAGTGCCCCGACAGGGTCTATGTCTGGGGCCAACGTCCTGACTTTC
>NA|TRBV5-1|NA|TRBJ1-1
CASTMTGGGGNTEAFF
TGCGCCAGCACAATGACAGGCGGCGGGGGGAACACTGAAGCTTTCTTT
>NA|TRBV28|NA|TRBJ2-7
CASSFGQFYEQYF
TGTGCCAGCAGTTTTGGGCAGTTCTACGAGCAGTACTTC
>NA|TRBV5-6|NA|TRBJ1-1
CASSLNQEAFF
TGTGCCAGCAGCTTAAATCAGGAAGCTTTCTTT
>NA|TRBV2|NA|TRBJ2-1
CASCKTSSYNEQFF
TGTGCCAGCTGTAAGACTAGTTCCTACAATGAGCAGTTCTTC
>NA|TRBV11-2|NA|TRBJ2-1
CASSFAGLGLGNEQFF
TGTGCCAGCAGCTTCGCAGGCCTGGGCTTGGGCAATGAGCAGTTCTTC
>TRBD2|TRBV18|NA|TRBJ2-1
CATTQTSGSYNEQFF
TGTGCCACCACTCAAACTAGCGGCAGCTACAATGAGCAGTTCTTC
>TRBD1|TRBV20-1|few|TRBJ1-2
CSAGQGYGYTF
TGCAGTGCCGGACAGGGGTATGGCTACACCTTC
>TRBD1|TRBV27|NA|TRBJ1-5
CASSSRWNRGDQPQHF
TGTGCCAGCAGTTCTAGGTGGAACAGGGGGGACCAGCCCCAGCATTTT
>TRBD2|TRBV3-1/TRBV3-2|NA|TRBJ2-5
CASSQEGTSGFGTQYF
TGTGCCAGCAGCCAAGAAGGGACTAGCGGGTTTGGGACCCAGTACTTC
>TRBD1|TRBV27|once|TRBJ1-2
CASSRTGDYGYTF
TGTGCCAGCTCGCGGACAGGGGACTATGGCTACACCTTC
>NA|TRBV9|once|TRBJ1-5
CASSVGASSNQPQHF
TGTGCCAGCAGCGTAGGCGCATCTAGCAATCAGCCCCAGCATTTT
>NA|TRBV30|NA|TRBJ1-3
CAWMGQAGNTIYF
TGTGCCTGGATGGGTCAGGCTGGGAACACCATATATTTT
>NA|TRBV5-1|NA|TRBJ2-2
CASSLEWGSGELFF
TGCGCCAGCAGCTTGGAATGGGGCTCCGGGGAGCTGTTTTTT
>TRBD1|TRBV19|NA|TRBJ1-1
CASSHRQGRFGNTEAFF
TGTGCCAGTAGTCACCGACAGGGGAGGTTTGGAAACACTGAAGCTTTCTTT
>NA|TRBV5-1|NA|TRBJ1-3
CASSLSYGGSGNTIYF
TGCGCCAGCAGCTTGAGTTACGGTGGCTCTGGAAACACCATATATTTT
>TRBD1|TRBV7-2|NA|TRBJ2-7
CASSLGQGTYEQYF
TGTGCCAGCAGCTTAGGACAGGGAACCTACGAGCAGTACTTC
>NA|TRBV18|NA|TRBJ1-1
CASSPGEGLATEAFF
TGTGCCAGCTCACCGGGAGAGGGTTTGGCCACTGAAGCTTTCTTT
>NA|TRBV7-9|NA|TRBJ2-7
CASSRGTASSYEQYF
TGTGCCAGCAGCCGAGGGACTGCAAGCTCCTACGAGCAGTACTTC
>NA|TRBV6-4|NA|TRBJ2-2
CASSLSTNTGELFF
TGTGCCAGCAGTTTGTCTACTAACACCGGGGAGCTGTTTTTT
>NA|TRBV9|NA|TRBJ2-3
CASSGESRGIADTQYF
TGTGCCAGCAGCGGGGAGTCGAGGGGGATAGCAGATACGCAGTATTTT
>NA|TRBV7-2|few|TRBJ1-2
CASSLQDRLMTNYGYTF
TGTGCCAGCAGCCTACAGGATCGGTTAATGACTAACTATGGCTACACCTTC
>TRBD1|TRBV6-2/TRBV6-3|NA|TRBJ1-6
CASSPDRGRSPLHF
TGTGCCAGCAGTCCGGACAGGGGGCGTTCACCCCTCCACTTT
>TRBD1|TRBV3-1/TRBV3-2|NA|TRBJ1-2
CASRLGQGGGYTF
TGTGCCAGCAGACTGGGACAGGGGGGAGGCTACACCTTC
>TRBD1|TRBV3-1/TRBV3-2|NA|TRBJ1-2
CASSQGQAYTF
TGTGCCAGCAGCCAGGGACAGGCCTACACCTTC
>TRBD1|TRBV7-9|NA|TRBJ1-1
CASTQEGARAEAFF
TGTGCCAGCACACAGGAGGGGGCGAGGGCTGAAGCTTTCTTT
>NA|TRBV10-3|NA|TRBJ1-6
CAISDKRSSPLHF
TGTGCCATCAGTGATAAGAGATCATCACCCCTCCACTTT
>NA|TRBV6-5|NA|TRBJ2-7
CASSYRRGGYEQYF
TGTGCCAGCAGTTACCGGCGAGGGGGCTACGAGCAGTACTTC
>NA|TRBV29-1|NA|TRBJ2-5
CSVVGRLQETQYF
TGCAGCGTTGTGGGGCGGCTTCAAGAGACCCAGTACTTC
>NA|TRBV6-1|NA|TRBJ2-2
CASSELRGNTGELFF
TGTGCCAGCAGTGAATTAAGGGGCAACACCGGGGAGCTGTTTTTT